Described below is a single T cell receptor beta chain sequence and its context. Its antigen is not yet known. The input lacks base qualities; no much larger clone sits a single base away. Libraries came from the immunoSEQ multiplex PCR assay. The study's own analysis went as follows. A statistical classification framework was developed to diagnose cytomegalovirus status using the catalog of TCR beta chain sequences. TCRdb mirrors the immuneACCESS table, restricted to in-frame sequences. Some clones are absent from its copies; in checked studies, under half trace to an unresolved V gene, and the reason for the others is unknown. V, J and clone size were drawn from that table, and D and trimming were deduced from the DNA. The sample table lists about 250,000 clones, around nine tenths of them with a count of one. The ten biggest clones cover 2.6% of the sample. These data belong to a study of cytomegalovirus exposure and HLA in healthy donors (dated by TCRdb to the late 2010s). For context, the study as a whole: The 500 to 700 repertoires of the first cohort and the 95 to 150 validation repertoires were produced on the same platform, according to a later analysis. Along with the approximately 700-subject first cohort, a separate validation cohort of approximately 110 different subjects was used. The aim of the study was to test whether cataloging public T cell receptors could identify signatures of past pathogen exposure. To predict cytomegalovirus infection status, the study combined high-throughput TCR immunosequencing, statistical association of individual TCRs with disease status, and machine learning.

The donors belonged to the validation cohort of about 110 subjects, which was separate from the roughly 670-subject first cohort. Study-wide conclusions, independent of this receptor: Subsequent analysis determined that TCRs grouped into clusters in the first cohort also showed a tendency toward co-occurrence across the 90 to 150 validation repertoires, and 85% to 95% of cluster scores exceeded 0. The authors suggested that the approach could potentially be extended to other disease states and immunological phenotypes. Across donors, most TCR sequences were observed very rarely, whereas some public TCRs were present in many individuals. A later analysis lacked HLA typing for the validation cohort, so it scored co-occurrence in that cohort across all 120 repertoires. Three of the identified cytomegalovirus-associated TCR beta chains were confirmed in vitro to be specific for cytomegalovirus antigens. The study gave a list of 150 to 200 TCR beta chains associated with cytomegalovirus. The classifier was reported to diagnose cytomegalovirus status with high specificity and sensitivity in both the original cohort and the validation cohort.

Trimming leaves V shorter by 4 bases and J shorter by 9 bases, with the junction holding 3 bases beyond the gene matches. Reading the germline V gene gives CDR1 SGHTA and CDR2 FQGNSA. The CDR3 starts with the cysteine, ends with the phenylalanine, and has 13 residues. CDR3 DNA is the only sequence kept; it has 39 bases, read in frame from the first base. The chain is encoded by TRBV7-2 joined to TRBJ1-6; 7 of the junction bases match TRBD1. Sample: PBMCs. This TCR was sampled from a man aged 18 to 29 in good health and CMV-seronegative. The base sequence is TGTGCCAGCAGCTCGGGACAGATTTCACCCCTCCACTTT. This encodes CASSSGQISPLHF. Reference TRBV7-2 and TRBJ1-6 genes cover what lies past the CDR3, so the full variable domain is GAGVSQSPSNKVTEKGKDVELRCDPISGHTALYWYRQSLGQGLEFLIYFQGNSAPDKSGLPSDRFSAERTGGSVSTLTIQRTQQEDSAVYLCASSSGQISPLHFGNGTRLTVT.